These 11 T cell receptor beta chains share one sample of origin, sequenced in a study of blood T cell repertoires in COVID-19. Sequencing was performed with immunoSEQ multiplex PCR; in TCRdb, only in-frame clones are kept and a portion is missing. Among roughly 250,000 clones listed, about 83% were seen once. Input material: peripheral blood. These receptors all come from a man aged 50 or older with acute or convalescent COVID-19.

CDR3 sequence reads: CASRWGGDQPQHF. The DNA of the CDR3 is TGTGCCAGCAGGTGGGGGGGGGACCAGCCCCAGCATTTT. V gene TRBV2 combines with J gene TRBJ1-5; D might be TRBD1 (5 bases). This CDR3 contains 13 residues. Trimming left V 6 bases short and J 7 bases short, with 13 bases between. Germline V gene sequence: CDR1 SNHLY, CDR2 FYNNEI.

The V call is TRBV19, the J call TRBJ2-3; tentatively, D is TRBD1 (6 bases). V was cut by 5 bases and J by 2 bases, with 14 bases left in between. Germline CDR1 LNHDA, CDR2 SQIVND (reference sequence). This CDR3 contains 15 residues. DNA of the CDR3: TGTGCCAGTAGTCAAGGGACAATCTACACAGATACGCAGTATTTT. It codes for CASSQGTIYTDTQYF. Full variable domain (rest looked up from reference TRBV19 and TRBJ2-3): DGGITQSPKYLFRKEGQNVTLSCEQNLNHDAMYWYRQDPGQGLRLIYYSQIVNDFQKGDIAEGYSVSREKKESFPLTVTSAQKNPTAFYLCASSQGTIYTDTQYFGPGTRLTVL.

The chain combines TRBV7-6 with TRBJ1-1; no definite D call. The germline V gene has CDR1 SGHVS and CDR2 FNYEAQ. The CDR3 covers 13 residues. Deletions cut 5 bases from V and 0 bases from J, with 7 bases between. The CDR3 region is CASSADLNTEAFF. The CDR3 coding sequence is TGTGCCAGCAGCGCAGATCTGAACACTGAAGCTTTCTTT.

CDR3 sequence: CSVAFATLHLQGDYGYTF. CDR3 DNA: TGCAGCGTTGCCTTTGCTACCTTACATTTACAGGGGGACTATGGCTACACCTTC. This chain uses TRBV29-1 with TRBJ1-2, with 8 bases that match TRBD1. The germline CDR1 and CDR2 sequences are SQVTM and ANQGSEA. This CDR3 region has 18 residues. V lost 4 bases to trimming and J lost 3 bases; unmatched junction nucleotides: 19.

This chain uses TRBV6-4 with TRBJ2-1, with 7 bases fitting TRBD2. V shed 0 bases, J shed 5 bases, and the junction held 7 bases outside the gene matches. The CDR3 is 16 residues long. Germline CDR1 and CDR2: MRHNA and SNTAGT. CDR3 sequence: CASSDSTEGGDNEQFF. CDR3 DNA: TGTGCCAGCAGTGACTCGACGGAGGGAGGGGACAATGAGCAGTTCTTC.

Of note for this clone: The same CDR3 is also encoded by other DNA sequences in this sample. This chain links TRBV10-3 with TRBJ2-7, with TRBD2 as a possible D gene (5 bases). V dropped 2 bases and J dropped 2 bases, with 7 bases sitting between them. The CDR3 extends over 13 amino acids. Germline-derived CDR1 and CDR2 are ENHRY and SYGVKD. For the CDR3, the DNA is TGTGCCATCAGTGAGCGGGGTACCTACGAGCAGTACTTC. Encoded protein: CAISERGTYEQYF.

V usage is TRBV12-3 or TRBV12-4 and J usage is TRBJ2-7; D ambiguous. This CDR3 is 11 amino acids long. V shed 5 bases and J shed 4 bases, with 6 bases lying between them. The CDR3 nucleotides read TGTGCCAGCAGTCAGAGGTACGAGCAGTACTTC. This gives the protein CASSQRYEQYF.

The chain recombines TRBV10-1 with TRBJ2-2; 10 nucleotides align to TRBD1. The V segment lost 7 bases and the J segment 7 bases; nucleotides outside the gene matches: 6. CDR3 length equals 14 residues. The germline CDR1 and CDR2 sequences are WNHNN and SYGVQD (reference sequence). The CDR3 DNA follows: TGCGCCAGCACTAGGGACAGGGGAGTCGGGGAGCTGTTTTTT. Residues: CASTRDRGVGELFF.

The V and J genes are TRBV7-9 and TRBJ2-7; TRBD2 matches at 8 bases. The CDR3 sequence is 16 residues long. CDR1 and CDR2 from the germline V gene are SEHNR and FQNEAQ (reference sequence). Trimming at V came to 5 bases and at J to 2 bases, leaving 11 bases not matched to a gene. CDR3: CASSPVLGRGAYEQYF. The DNA for the CDR3 is TGTGCCAGCAGCCCAGTTTTGGGGCGGGGGGCCTACGAGCAGTACTTC.

The genes are TRBV6-4 and TRBJ2-2; 11 bases align to TRBD2. V shed 4 bases and J 6 bases; nucleotides not matched to a gene: 10. CDR3 size: 17 residues. CDR1 MRHNA and CDR2 SNTAGT come from the germline V gene. The CDR3 protein is CASSAQTGTSGAGELFF. The CDR3, as DNA: TGTGCCAGCAGTGCCCAGACCGGGACTAGCGGAGCCGGGGAGCTGTTTTTT.

This clone appeared a single time. V usage is TRBV13 and J usage is TRBJ1-6, with D possibly matching TRBD1 (5 bases). This CDR3 region has 14 residues. Per germline, CDR1 PRHDT and CDR2 FYEKMQ (reference sequence). V lost 5 bases to trimming and J lost 10 bases, with 15 bases between them. CDR3 coding DNA: TGTGCCAGCAGCCGGGGGAGGGGAGGCTCACCCCTCCACTTT. It codes for CASSRGRGGSPLHF.